This entry concerns a single TCR beta chain. This receptor's antigen is unknown. Per-nucleotide qualities are absent, and no much larger clonotype sits a single base away. Stable Graves' hyperthyroidism was defined as no progression to ophthalmopathy during 18 months of follow-up. Hyperthyroidism patients were aged 18 to 65 years and newly diagnosed, with disease duration of less than 2 months. Exclusion was applied to patients with uncontrolled infections, other autoimmune diseases, pregnancy or lactation. Diagnoses were established on the basis of clinical symptoms, serum thyroxine and TRAb, thyroid ultrasound, and orbital computed tomography. PBMCs were separated from under 11 ml of fresh peripheral blood using Ficoll-Paque density gradient centrifugation. Total RNA was extracted using Trizol reagent, and RNA quality was assessed on an Agilent 2100 Bioanalyzer. The data derive from a study of T cells in Graves' hyperthyroidism and ophthalmopathy (dated by TCRdb to between 2017 and 2020). About the investigation overall: Peripheral blood samples were taken at the time of initial diagnosis, prior to any treatment. To identify distinguishing TCR V-J signatures, a discovery cohort of about 100 patients was used, comprising 40 to 45 with Graves' ophthalmopathy and under 60 with stable Graves' hyperthyroidism. Whether ophthalmopathy could be predicted prospectively was tested in an independent validation cohort made up of under 20 hyperthyroidism patients plus 17 patients who later progressed to ophthalmopathy. For training and testing, the 100 or so patients in the discovery cohort were randomly divided in a 7:3 ratio. In addition, the study compared T-cell repertoires in thyroid tissue and in blood from 6 or 7 Graves' hyperthyroidism patients. After blood sampling, hyperthyroidism patients were treated with methimazole at a starting dose of 30 mg daily, and ophthalmopathy patients were treated with high-dose intravenous methylprednisolone. TCR Vbeta CDR3 sequencing of some 140 peripheral blood samples (under 45 ophthalmopathy, about 80 hyperthyroidism and approximately 17 progressor patients) is reported in the paper.

CDR1 and CDR2 are drawn from the germline V gene (reference sequence): SGHKS, YYEKEE. V ends up 0 bases short and J 4 bases short, with an unmatched junction base count of 6. The CDR3 sequence holds 15 residues, the cysteine and phenylalanine included. Only the CDR3 region is kept as DNA, spanning 45 bases read in frame from base 1. The TCR beta CDR3 regions were amplified from RNA transcripts. For the first round of RT-PCR on the TCR CDR3, the HTBI primer set was used together with the Qiagen OneStep RT-PCR kit. The libraries were constructed in a second round of multiplex PCR and then size-selected and purified. Sequencing of the libraries was done on an Illumina HiSeq2000 using paired-end 100 bp reads. As for the authors' bioinformatics: Raw data were processed with SOAPnuke, discarding reads with adapters, uncalled bases, mean Phred below 15, or no exact constant-primer or identifier match. High-quality paired reads were merged using COPE v1.2.5, and each unique nucleotide sequence was defined as a clonotype. Clonotypes were aligned to IMGT TRBV, TRBD and TRBJ reference segments using MiTCR v1.1. Analysis was restricted to V-J combinations with a frequency above 0.0001, which covered about 99% of repertoires. A TCS score was defined as the ratio of F50 (clonal expansion) to E x V (chaos), with BLOSUM62-based TCRdist applied between CDR3 peptides within each V-J. Welch's t-statistics and random forest reduced some 510 V-J features to around 14, which were used in a naive Bayes classifier (R e1071). TCRdb ran its own pipeline on the public reads, namely fastp trimming at Q25 and MiXCR clone calling, and kept in-frame beta chains. CDR3 protein sequences are deduplicated, and each keeps its most common genes and DNA. It is TCRdb's table, rather than the study itself, that gives the V and J calls and clone size. Here the sample has about 720,000 distinct CDR3 sequences; 15% to 20% occur a single time. The ten largest clones represent approximately 8.4% of the sample.

General findings and caveats noted by the study authors: Sample size was not statistically predetermined, and blinding of investigators to group allocation was not performed. Most expanded thyroid clonotypes (frequency above 0.001) were also found in blood, which suggests that blood repertoires may mirror thyroid immune responses. Ophthalmopathy was separated from stable hyperthyroidism by a 13 V-J signature model, with approximately 85% sensitivity and just over 81% specificity obtained in cross-validation and 80%/75% obtained in testing. In validation, progression to ophthalmopathy was predicted by the model with roughly 69% sensitivity and 72% to 85% specificity, a median of roughly 6.4 months before onset.

Material for sequencing was blood. This clonotype was obtained from a man aged 18 to 29 with Graves' hyperthyroidism. In this chain, TRBV5-5 is recombined with TRBJ2-7; 8 bases in the junction line up with TRBD1. The DNA sequence is given as TGTGCCAGCAGCTTGGAGGCAGGGGGCGTATACGAGCAGTACTTC. This codes for CASSLEAGGVYEQYF.